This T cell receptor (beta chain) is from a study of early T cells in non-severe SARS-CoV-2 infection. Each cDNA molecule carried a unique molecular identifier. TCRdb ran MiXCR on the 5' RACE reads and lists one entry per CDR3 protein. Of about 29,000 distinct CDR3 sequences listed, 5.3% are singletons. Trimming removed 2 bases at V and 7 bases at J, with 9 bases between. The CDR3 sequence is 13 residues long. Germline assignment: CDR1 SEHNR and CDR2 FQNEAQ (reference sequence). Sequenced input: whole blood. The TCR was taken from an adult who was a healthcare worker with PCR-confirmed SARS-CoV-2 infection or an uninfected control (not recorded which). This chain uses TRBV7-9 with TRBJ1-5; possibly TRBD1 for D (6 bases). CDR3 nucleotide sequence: TGTGCCAGCAGCTTATCAGGGGCGCAGCCCCAGCATTTT. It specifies CASSLSGAQPQHF. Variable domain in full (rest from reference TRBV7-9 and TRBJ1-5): DTGVSQNPRHKITKRGQNVTFRCDPISEHNRLYWYRQTLGQGPEFLTYFQNEAQLEKSRLLSDRFSAERPKGSFSTLEIQRTEQGDSAMYLCASSLSGAQPQHFGDGTRLSIL.